This T cell receptor (beta chain) was documented in a study of T cells after yellow fever vaccination (dated by TCRdb to the late 2010s). Regarding the complete study: The SMART-Seq v4 Ultra Low Input RNA kit was used to prepare libraries from fractions with low cell numbers. Blood was drawn at multiple timepoints before and after primary and secondary immunization, with bulk PBMC replicates and cell subsets isolated. To follow T-cell clones before and after both primary and booster YFV17D yellow fever vaccination, bulk TCR alpha and beta repertoires underwent longitudinal sequencing. The cohort comprised two healthy male donors, one aged 18 to 30 and one aged 30 to 39 years.

Broad study findings and their caveats: Most clones expanded after primary vaccination were re-detected after the booster (around 96% of CD4 and around 88% of CD8), suggesting broad memory maintenance. The study included only two donors, which limits how far the findings can be generalized. Computational filtering was required because FACS-sorted repertoires could contain abundant contaminating clonotypes from the bulk population. A small fraction of clonotypes appeared in both the CD4 and CD8 compartments, likely as a result of convergent recombination. Compared with the primary T-cell response, the secondary T-cell response was faster but weaker, reaching its peak on day 5 rather than on day 15.

TCR cDNA was synthesized by 5'RACE template switching, which introduced a universal primer site and unique molecular identifiers. cDNA synthesis was primed from both the TCR alpha and TCR beta constant segments. Two PCR steps were used to amplify libraries, with sample barcodes and sequencing adapters being added in the second step. Libraries were sequenced on Illumina HiSeq 2500 (2x100 bp) or NovaSeq (2x150 bp). Turning to the authors' computational methods: MIGEC handled demultiplexing of reads and collapsing into UMI consensus sequences, while MiXCR performed V(D)J alignment. Using edgeR on replicate PBMC samples, clonotypes were called vaccine-responding if FDR was below 0.01 and the log2 fold change was above 5 up to day 15. Bulk clonotypes were assigned CD4 or CD8 identity according to which sequenced CD4 or CD8 repertoire held them at higher abundance. TCRdb reanalyzed the raw reads on its own, using fastp at Q25 for trimming and MiXCR for clone calling, and kept in-frame beta chains. Identical CDR3 proteins give one entry, which carries the most common genes and DNA. Clone size and V and J calls follow TCRdb, not the original study. The sample table shows approximately 74,000 distinct CDR3 sequences, and more than 5.5% are seen once. Of the sample, 35% is held by the ten largest clones.

This clonotype was seen a few times. No cognate antigen has been identified for it. Per-base qualities were not stored, and no clone one base away is much larger. The germline ends are 9 bases apart after V is trimmed by 0 bases and J by 0 bases. There are 15 amino acids in the CDR3, from cysteine to phenylalanine inclusive. The read is trimmed to its CDR3 DNA, 45 bases read in frame from base 1. From the germline V gene (reference sequence), CDR1 is SGHNT and CDR2 is YYREEE. This specimen's treatment or condition label, interpreted: live attenuated yellow fever vaccine strain. PBMCs were isolated from peripheral blood using a standard Ficoll-Paque protocol. CD4 and CD8 T-cell fractions were isolated with Dynabeads CD4 and CD8 positive selection kits. TriZol was used to extract RNA from bulk PBMCs, CD4 and CD8 fractions, and dextramer-positive and dextramer-negative fractions.

The sequence came from a man aged 18 to 35 who received the YFV17D yellow fever vaccine. Recombination connected TRBV5-4 to TRBJ1-2; the D region possibly corresponds to TRBD1 (5 bases align). The material was CD8+ T cells sorted from PBMCs, obtained 5 to 6 days after the first yellow fever vaccination. The bases are TGTGCCAGCAGCTTGGGACAGCCATCTAACTATGGCTACACCTTC. The translation is CASSLGQPSNYGYTF.